This record looks at one T cell receptor beta chain sequence and its context. Which antigen it targets is not known. The record has no base qualities; no much larger clone is one base away. This record comes from a study of hypomethylating agent response in myelodysplastic syndrome (dated by TCRdb to about 2021). Concerning the study at large: The hypomethylating agent given was azacitidine in about 70% of the 11 patients and decitabine in 3 of 11 patients. The cohort included several male and a couple of female myelodysplastic syndrome patients. Patients had a mean age of roughly 70 +/- 6.9 years, and a diploid cytogenetic profile was the most common. The most frequent mutation was TET2, found in about 45% of the 11 patients. Six or seven patients responded with complete response or hematologic improvement, and about five patients were non-responders. Response was defined as complete response or hematologic improvement, and any patient who met neither criterion was considered a non-responder.

Overall study results and their limits: Age matching of healthy control donors to MDS patients was not performed, and the MDS versus healthy comparison could have been impacted by this lack of age matching. Novel clonotypes were found to emerge more often in responders, whereas more contracted clonotypes were observed in non-responders after treatment. A possible recognition of novel MDS antigens by the shared GLIPH2 clusters was not confirmed and needs experimental validation. No significant change in richness, rarefaction diversity or clonality was detected after hypomethylating agent treatment, either across all patients or within response groups. Only 11 patients were analyzed, making the cohort small.

Bulk bone marrow was analyzed without sorting T-cell subsets. TCR beta CDR3 regions were immunosequenced from bone marrow of approximately ten myelodysplastic syndrome patients before and after hypomethylating agent therapy. Each patient contributed a baseline bone marrow plus two to three bone marrows at different post-treatment timepoints for longitudinal repertoire tracking. Genomic DNA was isolated from whole bone marrow, and DNA quality was assessed with TapeStation, NanoDrop OneC and PicoGreen assays. Preparation of the library involved the immunoSEQ multiplex PCR assay. Survey resolution was applied, with two replicates of about 200 ng each being run for a total of about 400 ng of DNA per sample. The hsTCRB kit detected rearranged TCRB sequences in genomic DNA using multiplex PCR primers targeting V and J genes. In the first PCR, the CDR3 region was amplified for approximately 30 cycles with the QIAGEN Multiplex PCR Kit. An approximately 8-cycle second PCR added sample barcodes and Illumina adapters to each replicate. A QuantStudio 6 together with the KAPA library quantification kit was used to quantify the pooled libraries. Approximately 15 pM of pooled libraries was sequenced on an Illumina MiSeq using 156-cycle single-end reads and a 15-cycle index read. Turning to the authors' computational methods: Of fewer than 200,000 unique clonotypes, 1.5% to 2% were flagged by VDJdb annotation as previously reported viral-epitope-specific. Raw reads were processed into normalized, annotated TCRB repertoires with the immunoSEQ Data Assistant and immunoSEQ Analyzer. Clonotype analysis used the immunarch R package version 0.6.5 and BioAnalyzer. Before richness was estimated, every repertoire was downsampled to the clone count of the smallest repertoire. Fisher's exact tests classified clonotypes as expanded, contracted or novel, with novel meaning zero frequency before treatment. GLIPH2 clustered significantly changed CDR3 beta sequences using simulation_depth=1000 and kmer_min_depth=3, excluding CDR3s shorter than five residues. Drawn from immuneACCESS, this table holds only the in-frame rearrangements with V and J called that TCRdb kept. Clones are partly lost; checked studies trace under half to an unresolved V gene and leave the rest unexplained. V and J calls plus clone size are reproduced from that table; the DNA served to infer D and trimming. Recorded for this sample are 6,000 to 8,000 clones; approximately 80% of them occurred a single time. Under 30% of the sample belongs to the ten largest clones.

Taken from the germline V gene (reference sequence), the CDR1 and CDR2 loops are PRHDT and FYEKMQ. Its CDR3 holds 16 amino acids, cysteine through phenylalanine. Only CDR3 DNA is held: 48 bases, read in frame from base 1. Germline trimming amounts to 7 bases on V and 0 bases on J, with 8 as the count of junction bases outside the gene matches. The sample was bone marrow, taken before or after starting hypomethylating agent treatment for myelodysplastic syndrome (not recorded which). Here the chain combines TRBV13 and TRBJ2-1, with TRBD2 identical over 8 junction bases. The sequence was collected from a human donor with myelodysplastic syndrome. This receptor carries the CDR3 CASTRMSGSSYNEQFF. Here is the DNA: TGTGCCAGCACGAGAATGAGCGGGAGCTCCTACAATGAGCAGTTCTTC.